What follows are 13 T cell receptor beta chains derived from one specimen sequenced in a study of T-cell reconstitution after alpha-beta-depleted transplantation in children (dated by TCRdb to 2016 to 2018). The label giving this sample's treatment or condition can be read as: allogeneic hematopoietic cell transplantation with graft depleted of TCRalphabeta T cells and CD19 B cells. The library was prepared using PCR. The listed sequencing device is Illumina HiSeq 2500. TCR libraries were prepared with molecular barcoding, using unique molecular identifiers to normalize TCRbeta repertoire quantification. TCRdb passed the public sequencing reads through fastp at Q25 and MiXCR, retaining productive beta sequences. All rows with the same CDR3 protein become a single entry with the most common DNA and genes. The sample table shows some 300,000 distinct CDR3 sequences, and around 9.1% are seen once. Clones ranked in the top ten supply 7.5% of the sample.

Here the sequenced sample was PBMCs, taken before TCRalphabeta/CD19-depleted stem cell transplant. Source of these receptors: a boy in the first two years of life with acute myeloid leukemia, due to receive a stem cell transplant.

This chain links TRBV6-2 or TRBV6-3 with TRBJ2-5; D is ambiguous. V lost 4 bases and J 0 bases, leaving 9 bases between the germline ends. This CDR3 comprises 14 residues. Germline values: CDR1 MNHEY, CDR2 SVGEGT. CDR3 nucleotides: TGTGCCAGCAGTTTGGGGATTTACCAAGAGACCCAGTACTTC. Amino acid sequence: CASSLGIYQETQYF.

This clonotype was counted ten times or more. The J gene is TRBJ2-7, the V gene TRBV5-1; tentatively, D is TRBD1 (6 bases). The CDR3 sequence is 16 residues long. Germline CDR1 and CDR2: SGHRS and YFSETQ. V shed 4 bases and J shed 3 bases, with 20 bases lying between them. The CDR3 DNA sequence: TGCGCCAGCAGCCTGAACCAGGGGTGGGGCGTCTACGAGCAGTACTTC. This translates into CASSLNQGWGVYEQYF.

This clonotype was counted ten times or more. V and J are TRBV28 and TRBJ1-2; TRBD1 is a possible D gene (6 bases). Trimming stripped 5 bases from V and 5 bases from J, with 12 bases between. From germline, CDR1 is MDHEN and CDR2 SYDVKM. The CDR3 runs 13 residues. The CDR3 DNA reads TGTGCCAGCAGTGAGGGGGTTCGTTATGGCTACACCTTC. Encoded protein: CASSEGVRYGYTF.

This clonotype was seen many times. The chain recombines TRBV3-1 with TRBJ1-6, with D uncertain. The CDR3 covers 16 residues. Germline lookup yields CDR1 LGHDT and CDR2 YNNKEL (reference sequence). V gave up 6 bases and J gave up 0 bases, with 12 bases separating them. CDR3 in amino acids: CASSPPPSSYNSPLHF. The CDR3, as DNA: TGTGCCAGCAGTCCTCCACCGAGCTCCTATAATTCACCCCTCCACTTT. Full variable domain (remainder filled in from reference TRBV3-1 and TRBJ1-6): DTAVSQTPKYLVTQMGNDKSIKCEQNLGHDTMYWYKQDSKKFLKIMFSYNNKELIINETVPNRFSPKSPDKAHLNLHINSLELGDSAVYFCASSPPPSSYNSPLHFGNGTRLTVT.

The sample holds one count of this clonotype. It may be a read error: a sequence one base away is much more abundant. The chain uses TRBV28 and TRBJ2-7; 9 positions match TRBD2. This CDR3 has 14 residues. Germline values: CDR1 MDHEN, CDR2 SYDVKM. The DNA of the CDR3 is TGTGCCAGCAGTCCGTCTAGCGGGGCCTACGACCAGTACTTC. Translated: CASSPSSGAYDQYF.

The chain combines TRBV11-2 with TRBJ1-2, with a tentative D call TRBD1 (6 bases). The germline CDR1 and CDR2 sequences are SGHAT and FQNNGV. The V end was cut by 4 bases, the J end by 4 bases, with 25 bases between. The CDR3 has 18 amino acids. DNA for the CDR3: TGTGCCAGCAGCTGGGGAGGGGGTTGGACACCCCGAGGCTATGGCTACACCTTC. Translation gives CASSWGGGWTPRGYGYTF.

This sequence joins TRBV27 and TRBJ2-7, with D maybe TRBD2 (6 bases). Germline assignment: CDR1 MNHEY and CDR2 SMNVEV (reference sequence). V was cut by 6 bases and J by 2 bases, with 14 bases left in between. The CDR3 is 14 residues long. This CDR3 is CASSAGGSPYEQYF. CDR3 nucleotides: TGTGCCAGCAGCGCTGGGGGGTCACCCTACGAGCAGTACTTC.

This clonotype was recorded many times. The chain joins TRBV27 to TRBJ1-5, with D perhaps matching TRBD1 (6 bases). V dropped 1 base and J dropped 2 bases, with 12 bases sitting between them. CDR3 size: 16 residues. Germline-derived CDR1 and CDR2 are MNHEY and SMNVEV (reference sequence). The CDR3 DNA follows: TGTGCCAGCAGTTTATATGGAAGGACAGGCAATCAGCCCCAGCATTTT. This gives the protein CASSLYGRTGNQPQHF.

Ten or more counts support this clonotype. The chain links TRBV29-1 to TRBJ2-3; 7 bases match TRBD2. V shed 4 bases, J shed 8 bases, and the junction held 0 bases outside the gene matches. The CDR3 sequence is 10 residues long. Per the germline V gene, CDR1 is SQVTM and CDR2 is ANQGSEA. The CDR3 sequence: CSVGGGTQYF. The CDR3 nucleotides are TGCAGCGTTGGGGGGGGTACGCAGTATTTT.

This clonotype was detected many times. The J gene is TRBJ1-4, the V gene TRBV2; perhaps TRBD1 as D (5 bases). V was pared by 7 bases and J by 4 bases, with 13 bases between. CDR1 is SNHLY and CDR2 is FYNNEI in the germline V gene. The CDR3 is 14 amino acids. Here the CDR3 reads CASTPWGNNEKLFF. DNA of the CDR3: TGTGCCAGCACCCCATGGGGGAATAATGAAAAACTGTTTTTT.

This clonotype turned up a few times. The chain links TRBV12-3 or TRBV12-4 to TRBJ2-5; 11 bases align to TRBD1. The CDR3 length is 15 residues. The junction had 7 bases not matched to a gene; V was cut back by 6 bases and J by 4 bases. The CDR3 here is CASSSGTGGGETQYF. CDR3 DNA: TGTGCCAGCAGCTCCGGGACAGGGGGGGGAGAGACCCAGTACTTC.

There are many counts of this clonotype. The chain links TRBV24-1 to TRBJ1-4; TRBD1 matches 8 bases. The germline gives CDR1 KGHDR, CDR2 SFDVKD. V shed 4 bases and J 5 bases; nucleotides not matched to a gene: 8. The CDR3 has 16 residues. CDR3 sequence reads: CATSDPGQGGNEKLFF. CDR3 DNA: TGTGCCACCAGTGACCCTGGACAGGGCGGAAATGAAAAACTGTTTTTT.

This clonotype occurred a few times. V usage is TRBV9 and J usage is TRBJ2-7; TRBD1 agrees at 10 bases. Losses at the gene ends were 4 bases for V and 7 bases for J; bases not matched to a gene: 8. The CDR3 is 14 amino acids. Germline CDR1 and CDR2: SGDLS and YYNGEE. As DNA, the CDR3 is TGTGCCAGCAGCCCGCGACAGGGGGCAGAAGAGCAGTACTTC. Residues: CASSPRQGAEEQYF.